The T cell receptor (beta chain) under discussion was sequenced for a study of identical twins. This clonotype was observed at least ten times. The target antigen is unknown. Every donor was a healthy Caucasian. Unique molecular identifiers were present on the cDNA, and a universal primer site came from template switching. Via MiXCR, TCRdb re-called the 5' RACE reads, giving one row per CDR3 protein. Of about 240,000 distinct CDR3 sequences in the sample, 10% to 13% are singletons; the top ten hold 10%. CDR3 size: 16 residues. Trimming took 3 bases from V and 3 from J; bases not matched to a gene: 10. Germline values: CDR1 DFQATT, CDR2 SNEGSKA (reference sequence). General study findings and limits: Compared with unrelated sharing, twin-shared out-of-frame alpha sequences had more low-probability sequences. Conclusions relied on cross-sectional statistical analysis, not following the same donors.

The material sequenced was memory T cells sorted from blood. This clonotype was sampled from a man between 50 and 59 years old in good health. The gene calls are TRBV20-1 and TRBJ2-3; 9 nucleotides align to TRBD2. The CDR3 loop is CSARLGLATATDTQYF. CDR3 coding DNA: TGCAGTGCTAGGCTTGGACTAGCGACCGCGACAGATACGCAGTATTTT.